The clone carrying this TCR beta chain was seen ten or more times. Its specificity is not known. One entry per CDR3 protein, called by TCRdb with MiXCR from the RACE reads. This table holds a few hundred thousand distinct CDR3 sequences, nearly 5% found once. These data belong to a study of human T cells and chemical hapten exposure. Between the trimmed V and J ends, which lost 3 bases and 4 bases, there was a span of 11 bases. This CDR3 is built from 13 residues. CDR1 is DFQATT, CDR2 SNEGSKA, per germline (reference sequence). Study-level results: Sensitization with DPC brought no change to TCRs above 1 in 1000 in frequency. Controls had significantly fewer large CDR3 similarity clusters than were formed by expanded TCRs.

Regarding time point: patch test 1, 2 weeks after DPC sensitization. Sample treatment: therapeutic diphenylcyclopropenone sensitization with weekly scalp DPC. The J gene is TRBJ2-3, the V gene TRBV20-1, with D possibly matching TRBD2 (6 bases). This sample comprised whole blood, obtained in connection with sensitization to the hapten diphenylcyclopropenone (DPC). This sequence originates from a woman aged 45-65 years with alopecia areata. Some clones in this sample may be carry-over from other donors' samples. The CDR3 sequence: CSASQTGADTQYF. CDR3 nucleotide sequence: TGCAGTGCTAGCCAAACGGGGGCAGATACGCAGTATTTT.